This TCR beta chain derives from a study of spatial heterogeneity in lung cancer. For the study at large: Each time, sequencing found more beta-chain sequences than alpha-chain sequences.

From the 5' RACE reads, TCRdb called clonotypes with MiXCR, one entry per CDR3 protein. The sample has 20,000 to 25,000 distinct CDR3 sequences, under 6% seen once. The time point is: sample taken at primary tumor resection. The input material, whole RNA from tumor, nontumor lung or frozen PBMC, was sequenced unsorted. This clonotype was observed at least ten times. This receptor was identified in a male donor with early-stage non-small cell lung cancer. The specimen comprised PBMCs, sampled at surgery.

The CDR3 region has the DNA TGTGCCAGTACCGTGACAGCTAACTATGGCTACACCTTC. Its translation is CASTVTANYGYTF. V is TRBV19 and J is TRBJ1-2; weak D call: TRBD1 (5 bases). The CDR3 is made up of 13 amino acids. Germline CDR1 is LNHDA and CDR2 is SQIVND (reference sequence). Trimming stripped 7 bases from V and 0 bases from J, with 9 bases between.